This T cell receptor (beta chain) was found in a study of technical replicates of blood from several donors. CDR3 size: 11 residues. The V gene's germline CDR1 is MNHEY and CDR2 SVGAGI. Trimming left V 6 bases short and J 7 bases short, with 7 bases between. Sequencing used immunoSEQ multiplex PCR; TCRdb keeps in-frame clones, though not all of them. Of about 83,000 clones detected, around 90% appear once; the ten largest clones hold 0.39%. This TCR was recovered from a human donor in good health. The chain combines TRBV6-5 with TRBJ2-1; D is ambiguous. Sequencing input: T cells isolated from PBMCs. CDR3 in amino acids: CASRSNNEQFF. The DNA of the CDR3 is TGTGCCAGCAGATCCAATAATGAGCAGTTCTTC.